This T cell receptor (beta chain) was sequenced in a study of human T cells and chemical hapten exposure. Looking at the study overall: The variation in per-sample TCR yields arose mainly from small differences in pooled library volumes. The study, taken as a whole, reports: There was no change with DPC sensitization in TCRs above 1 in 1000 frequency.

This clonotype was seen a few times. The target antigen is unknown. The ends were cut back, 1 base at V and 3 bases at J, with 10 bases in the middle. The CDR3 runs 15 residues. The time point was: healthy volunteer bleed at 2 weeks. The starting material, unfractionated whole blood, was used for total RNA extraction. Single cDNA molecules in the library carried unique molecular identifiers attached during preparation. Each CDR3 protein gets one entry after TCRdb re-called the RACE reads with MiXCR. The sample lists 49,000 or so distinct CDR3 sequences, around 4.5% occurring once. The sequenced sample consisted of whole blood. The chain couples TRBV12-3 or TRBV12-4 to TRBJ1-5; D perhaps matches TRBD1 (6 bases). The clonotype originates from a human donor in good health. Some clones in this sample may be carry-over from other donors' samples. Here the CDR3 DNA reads TGTGCCAGCAGTTTAGGGGACACTTCCAATCAGCCCCAGCATTTT. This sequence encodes CASSLGDTSNQPQHF.